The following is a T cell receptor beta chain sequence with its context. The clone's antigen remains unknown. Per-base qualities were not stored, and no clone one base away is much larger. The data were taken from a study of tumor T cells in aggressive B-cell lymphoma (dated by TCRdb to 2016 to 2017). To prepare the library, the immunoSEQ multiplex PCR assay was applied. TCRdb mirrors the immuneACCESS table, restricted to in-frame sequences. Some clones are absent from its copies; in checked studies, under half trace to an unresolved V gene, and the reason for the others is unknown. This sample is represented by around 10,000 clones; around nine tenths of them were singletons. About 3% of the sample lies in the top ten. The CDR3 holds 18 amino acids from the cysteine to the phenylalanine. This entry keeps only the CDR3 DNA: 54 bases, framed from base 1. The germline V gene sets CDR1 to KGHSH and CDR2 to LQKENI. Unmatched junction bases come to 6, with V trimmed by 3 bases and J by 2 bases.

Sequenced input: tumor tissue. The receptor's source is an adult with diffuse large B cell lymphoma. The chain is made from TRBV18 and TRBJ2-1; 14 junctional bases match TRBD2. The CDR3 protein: CASSPPWTSGGPYNEQFF. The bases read TGTGCCAGCTCACCCCCTTGGACTAGCGGGGGGCCCTACAATGAGCAGTTCTTC.